This TCR beta chain was retrieved from a study of vaccination effects on CD4 cells after COVID-19 (dated by TCRdb to 2022 to 2024). Concerning the study at large: Each participant received two doses of an mRNA SARS-CoV-2 vaccine, either BNT162b2 or mRNA-1273. Cultures from other donors in the study were sequenced with the Oncomine TCR Beta short-read assay on an Illumina iSeq 100. Altogether, 10 COVID-19 convalescent patients and 4 SARS-CoV-2-naive healthy vaccine recipients made up the full study. The study compared SARS-CoV-2 spike-specific CD4+ TCR repertoires before and after mRNA vaccination in COVID-19 convalescent patients and infection-naive vaccine recipients.

In the ViraFEST assay, PBMC were stimulated with viral peptide pools, and antigen-specific CD4+ T cell clonotypes were then identified by expansion using TCR sequencing. After less than 13 days of culture, CD4+ T cells were isolated with the EasySep CD4+ T cell isolation kit. The absence of prior SARS-CoV-2 infection in healthy vaccine recipients was confirmed by negative nucleocapsid antibodies before and after vaccination. Over 1.5 million PBMC per well were cultured with around 10 ug/ml peptides in IMDM containing approximately 4.7% human AB serum, roughly 9.5 IU/ml IL-2 and gentamicin. On days 3 and 7, half of the culture medium was replaced with fresh IL-2-containing medium. Unless otherwise noted, each peptide stimulation condition was cultured in triplicate wells. PBMC were separated from whole blood using Ficoll-Paque Plus gradient centrifugation and were then either cryopreserved at -140C or used fresh. The spike proteins of SARS-CoV-2 and of the common cold coronaviruses HCoV-NL63, HCoV-OC43 and HCoV-229E were spanned by overlapping peptide pools. The QIAamp micro DNA kit was used to extract genomic DNA from the cultured CD4+ T cells.

Points the paper makes about the study in general: In healthy vaccine recipients, vaccine-induced clones were almost all SARS-CoV-2 mono-reactive, with only 1 of 255 cross-reactive with common cold coronaviruses. Marked clonal contraction was observed in both infection-induced and vaccine-induced clones at late post-vaccination timepoints, consistent with waning T cell responses. Limitations of the study were the small number of convalescent patients and the absence of early post-infection timepoints.

The method was the immunoSEQ multiplex PCR assay. DNA from the cultured, isolated CD4+ T cells was subjected to TCR beta CDR3 sequencing. Concerning the study's data processing: The analysis removed non-productive TCR sequences, trimmed reads to the CDR3 region, and retained only CDR3s that were 7 or more amino acids long. The MANAFEST web app was used to identify antigen-specific clonotypes by comparing expansion in peptide wells with expansion in reference cultures. For clones to be considered positive, expansion at FDR<0.05 versus reference and all other wells, an odds ratio above 5, and a frequency above 0.1% in two replicate wells were required. Clonotypes significantly expanded in SARS-CoV-2 spike wells and in at least one common cold coronavirus spike condition were defined as cross-reactive. Using the stringdist R package, CDR3 similarity was measured by Levenshtein distance, and unrooted trees were constructed with ape in R 3.6.1. In its TCRdb copy, this immuneACCESS table keeps in-frame sequences only and misses some clones. Where compared with another copy, unresolved V genes explain less than half of these, and the others have no known cause. For V, J and clone size, that table is used; D and trimming come from the DNA. The sample table records about 22,000 clones; about three quarters of these occur just once. The ten largest clones capture roughly a fifth of the sample.

Concerning this clone: It has no known antigen specificity. It has no much larger one-base neighbor in the sample; base qualities were not kept.

The germline V gene supplies CDR1 SGDLS and CDR2 YYNGEE. The V end gives up 3 bases and the J end 3 bases, leaving 0 bases in the junction not matched to a gene. The CDR3 contains 13 residues, cysteine and phenylalanine counted. The kept DNA is CDR3 alone, 39 bases in frame from the first base. The clonotype originates from a human donor who received a COVID-19 vaccine. The specimen comprised CD4+ T cells from PBMCs cultured with HCoV-NL63 spike peptides, sampled before COVID-19 vaccination. The sample's cell subset or site label, decoded: HCoV-NL63 spike overlapping peptide pool stimulation. This chain is built from TRBV9 and TRBJ2-7, with 10 middle bases fitting TRBD1. Here is the DNA: TGTGCCAGCAGCGGGACAGGGGGCTACGAGCAGTACTTC. This is translated as CASSGTGGYEQYF. This CDR3, with the reference TRBV9 and TRBJ2-7 proteins standing in past its ends, gives the full variable domain DSGVTQTPKHLITATGQRVTLRCSPRSGDLSVYWYQQSLDQGLQFLIQYYNGEERAKGNILERFSAQQFPDLHSELNLSSLELGDSALYFCASSGTGGYEQYFGPGTRLTVT.